These 12 T cell receptor beta chains came from one sample sequenced in a study of control samples from healthy donors and cancer patients (TCRdb year 2020). The receptor library was made with the immunoSEQ multiplex PCR assay. TCRdb holds this immuneACCESS table with in-frame rearrangements only. Some clones are missing; in checked studies, unresolved V genes explain under half, and the rest has no known cause. The sample table lists roughly 370,000 clones, about 93% of them with a count of one. The ten biggest clones cover around 6.4% of the sample. Sequencing was performed on PBMCs. These receptors all come from a middle-aged man with head and neck cancer.

The chain recombines TRBV7-2 with TRBJ2-3, with 9 bases fitting TRBD2. From germline, CDR1 is SGHTA and CDR2 FQGNSA. The CDR3 runs to 18 residues. With V trimmed by 5 bases and J by 0 bases, 12 bases remained unmatched. The DNA of the CDR3 is TGTGCCAGCAGCCGCCGCGGAGCGGGGGGCTTAAGCACAGATACGCAGTATTTT. Its translation: CASSRRGAGGLSTDTQYF.

The DNA of the CDR3 is TGTGCCAGCAGTTCCCCCGGGTCACTAAGCTCCTATAATTCACCCCTCCACTTT. Its protein product is CASSSPGSLSSYNSPLHF. The chain couples TRBV27 to TRBJ1-6; D remains ambiguous. The V gene lost 4 bases and the J gene lost 0 bases, with 16 bases spanning the gap. Germline CDR1 and CDR2: MNHEY and SMNVEV (reference sequence). This CDR3 has 18 amino acids.

The chain combines TRBV4-2 with TRBJ2-2; D is ambiguous. V lost 0 bases and J lost 0, with 8 bases in between. This CDR3 spans 16 amino acids. The germline gives CDR1 LGHNA, CDR2 YNFKEQ. This CDR3 reads CASSQDGSTNTGELFF. The CDR3, as DNA: TGTGCCAGCAGCCAAGACGGTAGCACGAACACCGGGGAGCTGTTTTTT.

This rearrangement joins TRBV27 to TRBJ2-1, with TRBD2 as a possible D gene (6 bases). V lost 7 bases and J 7 bases, leaving 29 bases between the germline ends. In germline, CDR1 is MNHEY, CDR2 SMNVEV (reference sequence). The CDR3 is made up of 18 amino acids. The CDR3, as DNA: TGTGCCAGCACCTTAAGGTTCCCTAGCGCTGTATCTAAAAATGAGCAGTTCTTC. It is translated as CASTLRFPSAVSKNEQFF.

The chain is built from TRBV3-1 (or the pseudogene TRBV3-2) and TRBJ2-7, with TRBD2 identical over 13 bases. CDR3 length: 15 residues. Germline V gene data show CDR1 as LGHDT and CDR2 as YNNKEL (reference sequence). The J segment lost 3 bases and the V segment lost 4 bases, leaving 3 bases of the junction unmatched. CDR3 protein: CASSPRLAGGYEQYF. The CDR3, as DNA: TGTGCCAGCAGCCCGCGACTAGCGGGAGGCTACGAGCAGTACTTC.

V and J are TRBV9 and TRBJ2-5; 9 nucleotides match TRBD2. Germline CDR1 and CDR2: SGDLS and YYNGEE. This CDR3 has 14 residues. The V and J ends lost 0 bases and 6 bases, in that order; junction bases with no gene match: 3. This CDR3 is CASSVVAGDQTQYF. CDR3 sequence (DNA): TGTGCCAGCAGCGTAGTAGCGGGAGATCAGACCCAGTACTTC.

The J gene is TRBJ1-1, the V gene TRBV7-9, with TRBD1 matching over 8 bases. The J segment lost 3 bases and the V segment lost 3 bases, leaving 3 bases of the junction unmatched. The V gene's germline CDR1 is SEHNR and CDR2 FQNEAQ (reference sequence). The CDR3 runs to 14 residues. The CDR3 is CASSLDRADTEAFF. In DNA form, the CDR3 reads TGTGCCAGCAGCTTGGACAGGGCGGACACTGAAGCTTTCTTT.

This chain connects TRBV30 to TRBJ1-1; D is perhaps TRBD1 (5 bases). In germline, CDR1 is GTSNPN, CDR2 SVGIG (reference sequence). V lost 2 bases and J 5 bases, leaving 18 bases between the germline ends. The CDR3 totals 15 residues. CDR3 loop: CAWSPPLGQMTEAFF. DNA for the CDR3: TGTGCCTGGAGTCCCCCACTGGGGCAGATGACTGAAGCTTTCTTT.

The genes are TRBV12-2 and TRBJ2-1. TRBV12-2 is an annotated pseudogene. This CDR3 has 18 amino acids. Here the CDR3 DNA reads TGTGCAAGTCGCTTAGAGTGTAGTAGGCACCCGCCGTACAATGAGCAGTTCTTC. Protein sequence: CASRLECSRHPPYNEQFF.

The CDR3 region is CASSYSKGDNSPLHF. The CDR3 DNA is TGTGCCAGCAGTTACTCGAAAGGGGATAATTCACCCCTCCACTTT. J is TRBJ1-6 and V is TRBV6-6, with D maybe TRBD1 (5 bases). The CDR3 runs to 15 residues. In germline, CDR1 is MNHNY, CDR2 SVGAGI (reference sequence). Between the trimmed V and J ends, which lost 0 bases and 5 bases, there was a span of 8 bases.

The chain links TRBV29-1 to TRBJ2-2; D unclear. CDR1 and CDR2 (germline): SQVTM, ANQGSEA. Between the trimmed V and J ends, which lost 4 bases and 5 bases, there was a span of 5 bases. This CDR3 comprises 11 residues. CDR3 nucleotide sequence: TGCAGCGTTGCATCAACCGGGGAGCTGTTTTTT. Its translation is CSVASTGELFF.

The V and J genes are TRBV6-5 and TRBJ1-1; the D gene is possibly TRBD1 (5 bases). V lost 0 bases, J lost 0 bases, and 11 bases lay in between. The CDR3 sequence is 16 residues long. CDR1 is MNHEY, CDR2 SVGAGI, per germline. The CDR3 loop reads CASSYSTALVNTEAFF. The CDR3 DNA is TGTGCCAGCAGTTACTCGACAGCCTTAGTGAACACTGAAGCTTTCTTT.